This is a list of T cell receptor beta chains from one sample in a study of shared clonotypes between healthy human individuals. Assay: immunoSEQ multiplex PCR; the TCRdb copy retains only in-frame clones and omits some. The profile shows 2 million to 2.5 million clones, 85% to 95% of them singletons. The sequenced sample consisted of naive CD4+ T cells sorted from blood. The receptors shown here come from a man between 18 and 35 years old in good health. CDR3s include the opening cysteine and the closing phenylalanine or tryptophan. The D gene is left open where the match is weak. Some rows have no size entry. The others give once, few or many, or a class for an expanded clone.

CDR3 DNA	CDR3 protein	D gene	J gene	CDR3 length	clone size	V gene
TGCGCCAGCAGCTTGACAGGCTCCTACGAGCAGTACTTC	CASSLTGSYEQYF	.	TRBJ2-7	13	few	TRBV5-1
TGTGCCAGCAGTGCGTGGGGGACAGATACGCAGTATTTT	CASSAWGTDTQYF	.	TRBJ2-3	13	once	TRBV25-1
TGTGCCTGGAGCCCATGGAGGGGTGGCTACACCTTC	CAWSPWRGGYTF	.	TRBJ1-2	12	.	TRBV30
TGCGCCAGCAGCTTGGCTCCCCAGGGGGGTAATGAAAAACTGTTTTTT	CASSLAPQGGNEKLFF	TRBD1	TRBJ1-4	16	.	TRBV5-1
TGTGCCAGCAGCCCAAAGACTAGCGGGGTATCCTACAATGAGCAGTTCTTC	CASSPKTSGVSYNEQFF	TRBD2	TRBJ2-1	17	.	TRBV5-6
TGTGCCGACAGTCCAGGGGGGAACACCGGGGAGCTGTTTTTT	CADSPGGNTGELFF	TRBD1	TRBJ2-2	14	.	TRBV5-4
TGTGCCAGCTCACGGCTAGATACGAACACTGAAGCTTTCTTT	CASSRLDTNTEAFF	.	TRBJ1-1	14	once	TRBV18
TGCGCCAGCAGACAGGACCAGAACACTGAAGCTTTCTTT	CASRQDQNTEAFF	.	TRBJ1-1	13	.	TRBV5-1
TGTGCCAGCAGTGAAACCAGGGGGAATTCACCCCTCCACTTT	CASSETRGNSPLHF	TRBD1	TRBJ1-6	14	.	TRBV2
TGTGCCAGTAGTATGGGTCAGGTTAACACTGAAGCTTTCTTT	CASSMGQVNTEAFF	.	TRBJ1-1	14	.	TRBV19
TGTGCCAGCAGCCTGAATAGCGGGAGGGCATGGCACAATGAGCAGTTCTTC	CASSLNSGRAWHNEQFF	TRBD2	TRBJ2-1	17	.	TRBV14
TGTGCCAGCAGTTACACGGGGGCCCAGACAAGTTCCGGCTACACCTTC	CASSYTGAQTSSGYTF	.	TRBJ1-2	16	.	TRBV28
TGTGCCAGCAGTTTACAGGGGGCAGGTCAGCCCCAGCATTTT	CASSLQGAGQPQHF	TRBD1	TRBJ1-5	14	.	TRBV28
TGTGCCATCAGTGAGATTGAGGGCTCTGGCTACACCTTC	CAISEIEGSGYTF	.	TRBJ1-2	13	.	TRBV10-3
TGTGCCAGCAGGGGGGAGGGGCTAGTCAAAAACATTCAGTACTTC	CASRGEGLVKNIQYF	TRBD2	TRBJ2-4	15	.	TRBV2
TGCGCCAGCAGCCCGACAGCGGGGGAGACCCAGTACTTC	CASSPTAGETQYF	TRBD2	TRBJ2-5	13	.	TRBV4-1
TGTGCCAGCAGTGCCACCGGGACAGGGGTCCGGGAGCTGTTTTTT	CASSATGTGVRELFF	TRBD1	TRBJ2-2	15	.	TRBV27
TGTGCCAGCAGCTTGGGAACCGGGAAAGTCTACGAGCAGTACTTC	CASSLGTGKVYEQYF	.	TRBJ2-7	15	.	TRBV5-8
TGTGCCAGCATACGGGACCGAAATAGCAATCAGCCCCAGCATTTT	CASIRDRNSNQPQHF	.	TRBJ1-5	15	.	TRBV6-1
TGTGCCAGTAGTCCGGACAGGGTGGCTGAAGCTTTCTTT	CASSPDRVAEAFF	TRBD1	TRBJ1-1	13	.	TRBV19
TGTGCCTGGAGACTAGCGGGAGTCAATGAGCAGTTCTTC	CAWRLAGVNEQFF	TRBD2	TRBJ2-1	13	.	TRBV30
TGTGCCAGCAGCCGGGGACTAGCGGGCGACAATGAGCAGTTCTTC	CASSRGLAGDNEQFF	TRBD2	TRBJ2-1	15	.	TRBV9
TGCAGCGTTGCCCCTGGAAGCAAAGAGACCCAGTACTTC	CSVAPGSKETQYF	.	TRBJ2-5	13	.	TRBV29-1
TGTGCCAGTAGCCGCGCCCGTGCCTCTGGAAACACCATATATTTT	CASSRARASGNTIYF	.	TRBJ1-3	15	.	TRBV19
TGTGCCACCCTGCTGGGGGTTACTTATGGCTACACCTTC	CATLLGVTYGYTF	.	TRBJ1-2	13	.	TRBV6-6
TGTGCCAGCACCCGAGTGGGTAACACCGGGGAGCTGTTTTTT	CASTRVGNTGELFF	.	TRBJ2-2	14	.	TRBV5-6
TGTGCCAGCAGTGGTCAGGGCGCGAACACCGGGGAGCTGTTTTTT	CASSGQGANTGELFF	.	TRBJ2-2	15	.	TRBV6-1
TGTGCCAGCAGATCTCCCCAGGGGACGGAGACCCAGTACTTC	CASRSPQGTETQYF	.	TRBJ2-5	14	.	TRBV28
TGTGCCAGCAGTCTTTTCGGGGGACAGGGGAAGGCTACCGGGGAGCTGTTTTTT	CASSLFGGQGKATGELFF	TRBD1	TRBJ2-2	18	.	TRBV2
TGCGCCAGCAGTGACAGAGTACAGCGGGAGGACCTCCTCAATGAGCAGTTCTTC	CASSDRVQREDLLNEQFF	TRBD2	TRBJ2-1	18	.	TRBV10-1
TGTGCCAGCAGTCCGGACAGGGGGCTATACGAGCAGTACTTC	CASSPDRGLYEQYF	TRBD1	TRBJ2-7	14	.	TRBV6-5
TGTGCCAGCAGCTCCGGGACCTCCGGAAACACCATATATTTT	CASSSGTSGNTIYF	.	TRBJ1-3	14	once	TRBV5-4
TGTGCCAGCCTGGAGGCCGGGACCTACTATAATTCACTCCTCCACTTT	CASLEAGTYYNSLLHF	.	TRBJ1-6	16	.	TRBV28
TGTGCCTGGAGTCACGGGGGCAGCCCAAAGCCCCAGCATTTT	CAWSHGGSPKPQHF	.	TRBJ1-5	14	.	TRBV30
TGTGCCAGCACCTCATCCGAAGATACGCAGTATTTT	CASTSSEDTQYF	.	TRBJ2-3	12	.	TRBV7-2
TGTGCCAGCAGCTTAGTTCAGGGGGCCCTCACAGATACGCAGTATTTT	CASSLVQGALTDTQYF	TRBD1	TRBJ2-3	16	.	TRBV11-2
TGTGCCAGCTCACTACAGGTAGGCAATGAGCAGTTCTTC	CASSLQVGNEQFF	.	TRBJ2-1	13	.	TRBV18
TGTGCCAGCAGTGAAGCTTACACCGGGGAGCTGTTTTTT	CASSEAYTGELFF	.	TRBJ2-2	13	few	TRBV2
TGTGCCAGCTCAGAGCGGGACGGCGGGGAGCTGTTTTTT	CASSERDGGELFF	TRBD2	TRBJ2-2	13	.	TRBV18
TGTGCCAGCGGGACAGGGGGCGTACCCTCTGGAAACACCATATATTTT	CASGTGGVPSGNTIYF	TRBD1	TRBJ1-3	16	once	TRBV28
TGTGCCAGCAGTTTATTACACTCATCAGATACGCAGTATTTT	CASSLLHSSDTQYF	.	TRBJ2-3	14	.	TRBV27
TGTGCCACCAGCAGAGATTACCCGGAAGGGGGCTACACCTTC	CATSRDYPEGGYTF	.	TRBJ1-2	14	.	TRBV15
TGTGCCAGCAGCTTAGGCAGCTATGGCTACACCTTC	CASSLGSYGYTF	.	TRBJ1-2	12	.	TRBV11-2
TGTGCCAGCAGCGTGGACGGGTTCTACGAGCAGTACTTC	CASSVDGFYEQYF	.	TRBJ2-7	13	.	TRBV9
TGTGCCAGTAGCCTGACTAGCGGGGTTAGCACAGATACGCAGTATTTT	CASSLTSGVSTDTQYF	TRBD2	TRBJ2-3	16	.	TRBV19
TGTGCCAGCAGCGTAGGGGGAGAGGTCAGGCAGCCCCAGCATTTT	CASSVGGEVRQPQHF	.	TRBJ1-5	15	.	TRBV9
TGCGCCAGCAGCCCCTCACAGGGTACTGCCGGGGAGCTGTTTTTT	CASSPSQGTAGELFF	.	TRBJ2-2	15	.	TRBV5-1
TGCAGCGTTTCGGGACGCTTGAACACTGAAGCTTTCTTT	CSVSGRLNTEAFF	.	TRBJ1-1	13	few	TRBV29-1
TGTGCCAGCACTCCTGGCGGCCAGGTGGGCGTGGGGGTGGGAGCTTTCTTT	CASTPGGQVGVGVGAFF	.	TRBJ1-1	17	.	TRBV28
TGTGCCAGCAGTTACTCGGTTTCGGGGGGCGAAGCTTTCTTT	CASSYSVSGGEAFF	.	TRBJ1-1	14	.	TRBV6-5
TGTGCCTGGACCACGGTACCCTACGAGCAGTACTTC	CAWTTVPYEQYF	.	TRBJ2-7	12	.	TRBV30
TGTGCCAGCAGCTTAGTGAGGGGGGACACAAGCTCCTACGAGCAGTACTTC	CASSLVRGDTSSYEQYF	.	TRBJ2-7	17	.	TRBV11-2